Shown below are 20 T cell receptor beta chains from a single sample sequenced in a study of blood T cell repertoires in COVID-19. The assay was immunoSEQ multiplex PCR, and TCRdb's table has in-frame clones only and misses some. The table records some 90,000 clones, more than 80% of them present only once. Material: peripheral blood. The receptors come from a woman aged 70-85 years with acute or convalescent COVID-19.

The sample holds one count of this clone. The chain links TRBV5-1 to TRBJ2-7, with 7 bases matching TRBD1. The germline V gene encodes CDR1 SGHRS and CDR2 YFSETQ. The CDR3 consists of 16 residues. The J segment lost 0 bases and the V segment lost 0 bases, leaving 6 bases of the junction unmatched. As DNA, the CDR3 is TGCGCCAGCAGCTTGGCGGGACAGAGGCGCTCCTACGAGCAGTACTTC. Translated: CASSLAGQRRSYEQYF.

The chain has TRBV19 and TRBJ2-1, with TRBD2 as a possible D gene (6 bases). The length of the CDR3 is 14 residues. Looked up from germline, CDR1 is LNHDA and CDR2 is SQIVND (reference sequence). Trimming shortened V by 5 bases and J by 0 bases, and 8 bases separated the two germline ends. CDR3 region: CASSLGGSYNEQFF. CDR3 sequence (DNA): TGTGCCAGTAGTCTGGGGGGCTCCTACAATGAGCAGTTCTTC. The whole variable domain, filled in from reference TRBV19 and TRBJ2-1, reads DGGITQSPKYLFRKEGQNVTLSCEQNLNHDAMYWYRQDPGQGLRLIYYSQIVNDFQKGDIAEGYSVSREKKESFPLTVTSAQKNPTAFYLCASSLGGSYNEQFFGPGTRLTVL.

V usage is TRBV14 and J usage is TRBJ1-3; D not certain. CDR3 length: 14 amino acids. Germline V CDR1 and CDR2: SGHDN, FVKESK. The germline V and J ends were trimmed by 1 base and 0 bases, with 4 bases remaining between them. CDR3 DNA sequence: TGTGCCAGCAGCCAAGCTCTCTCTGGAAACACCATATATTTT. This gives the protein CASSQALSGNTIYF. The entire variable domain, with the rest obtained from reference TRBV14 and TRBJ1-3, is as follows: EAGVTQFPSHSVIEKGQTVTLRCDPISGHDNLYWYRRVMGKEIKFLLHFVKESKQDESGMPNNRFLAERTGGTYSTLKVQPAELEDSGVYFCASSQALSGNTIYFGEGSWLTVV.

This chain uses TRBV28 with TRBJ2-6; a possible D gene is TRBD2 (5 bases). The germline CDR1 and CDR2 sequences are MDHEN and SYDVKM. The CDR3 covers 15 residues. The V end was cut by 6 bases, the J end by 1 base, with 10 bases between. The CDR3 bases are TGTGCCAGCAGCCTCGGGGAGTCTGGGGCCAACGTCCTGACTTTC. It translates to CASSLGESGANVLTF.

The rearrangement joins TRBV6-1 to TRBJ2-3, with TRBD2 matching 13 bases. The V gene's germline CDR1 is MNHNS and CDR2 SASEGT. CDR3 length equals 19 residues. With 1 base clipped from V and 1 base from J, the junction kept 8 bases outside the gene matches. The CDR3 spells CASSEVVGLAGAGTDTQYF. CDR3 nucleotide sequence: TGTGCCAGCAGTGAAGTTGTTGGACTAGCGGGAGCCGGCACAGATACGCAGTATTTT.

J is TRBJ1-1 and V is TRBV11-3; D is ambiguous. Germline V lookup: CDR1 SGHNT, CDR2 YENEEA. V was clipped by 0 bases and J by 0 bases, with 8 bases between them. This CDR3 region has 15 residues. CDR3 DNA: TGTGCCAGCAGCTTAGATGGCAGATTGAACACTGAAGCTTTCTTT. It encodes CASSLDGRLNTEAFF.

This clone occurred once. The chain combines TRBV19 with TRBJ2-1; 9 bases agree with TRBD2. CDR1 and CDR2 (germline): LNHDA, SQIVND (reference sequence). V lost 5 bases, J lost 6 bases, and 11 bases stayed unmatched. This CDR3 contains 16 residues. The CDR3 DNA reads TGTGCCAGTAGTGGGTTAGCGGGAGTACGGGGCAATGAGCAGTTCTTC. Translation: CASSGLAGVRGNEQFF.

This chain joins TRBV10-3 and TRBJ1-1, with 7 bases aligning to TRBD1. V lost 11 bases and J lost 3; bases outside the gene matches: 9. The CDR3 has 13 amino acids. CDR1 and CDR2 from the germline V gene are ENHRY and SYGVKD. The CDR3 DNA reads as TGTGCCGTCGGAACAGGGGTCGACACTGAAGCTTTCTTT. Amino acid sequence: CAVGTGVDTEAFF.

The CDR3 DNA follows: TGTGCCAGCAGCCGGTTTGGGACAGGGGGATATGGCTACACCTTC. The encoded protein is CASSRFGTGGYGYTF. The chain employs TRBV14 and TRBJ1-2; 11 nucleotides match TRBD1. The germline CDR1 and CDR2 sequences are SGHDN and FVKESK. V lost 4 bases and J lost 5; bases outside the gene matches: 6. The CDR3 runs 15 residues.

Of note for this clone: The junction does not match germline at one end; this may be a read error. The chain couples TRBV5-1 to TRBJ1-1; TRBD1 matches at 9 bases. The CDR3 loop spans 14 amino acids. Germline loops: CDR1 SGHRS, CDR2 YFSETQ. This chain's CDR3 is CASRLGQGGTEAFF. CDR3 bases: TGCGCCAGCAGATTGGGACAGGGTGGGACTGAAGCTTTCTTT.

This clone has just one count. The rearrangement links TRBV7-9 to TRBJ2-5; 7 bases align to TRBD1. CDR1 and CDR2 (germline): SEHNR, FQNEAQ (reference sequence). Germline trimming cut 5 bases from V and 2 bases from J; bases unmatched to any gene: 8. The CDR3 contains 15 residues. The CDR3 sequence: CASSPFGDSQETQYF. The CDR3 nucleotides are TGTGCCAGCAGCCCATTTGGGGACAGTCAAGAGACCCAGTACTTC.

The V call is TRBV28, the J call TRBJ1-5; D remains unclear. Germline-derived CDR1 and CDR2 are MDHEN and SYDVKM. The germline V and J ends were trimmed by 6 bases and 3 bases, with 15 bases remaining between them. This CDR3 is 15 amino acids long. The chain's CDR3 is CASRPLGADNQPQHF. Here the CDR3 DNA reads TGTGCCAGCAGACCTCTCGGCGCGGACAATCAGCCCCAGCATTTT.

This chain links TRBV10-1 with TRBJ1-6; 8 bases align to TRBD1. There are 17 residues in the CDR3. Germline CDR1 and CDR2: WNHNN and SYGVQD (reference sequence). V gave up 2 bases and J gave up 7 bases; unmatched junction bases: 10. The CDR3 sequence: CASSEPLLTGENSPLHF. CDR3 DNA: TGCGCCAGCAGTGAGCCCCTTTTGACAGGGGAGAATTCACCCCTCCACTTT.

The chain couples TRBV3-1 (or the pseudogene TRBV3-2) to TRBJ1-2; possibly TRBD1 for D (6 bases). This CDR3 region has 13 residues. Trimming pared 5 bases from V and 7 bases from J, leaving 14 bases between. Germline V lookup: CDR1 LGHDT, CDR2 YNNKEL (reference sequence). The CDR3 region has the DNA TGTGCCAGCAGCAGGGGGGGGACGGGTGGCTACACCTTC. The encoded protein is CASSRGGTGGYTF.

The chain has TRBV4-2 and TRBJ2-3; D may be TRBD2 (6 bases). CDR1 is LGHNA, CDR2 YNFKEQ, per germline. Trimming stripped 4 bases from V and 3 bases from J, with 20 bases between. This CDR3 has 17 residues. CDR3 sequence reads: CASSPTSSGVATDTQYF. The CDR3 region has the DNA TGTGCCAGCAGCCCCACATCCTCGGGGGTAGCGACAGATACGCAGTATTTT.

This sequence joins TRBV18 and TRBJ1-2; no definite D call. V lost 2 bases to trimming and J lost 2 bases, with 15 bases between them. Germline CDR1 KGHSH, CDR2 LQKENI. CDR3 size: 16 residues. CDR3 in DNA: TGTGCCAGCTCACCAATGGACTTAGCACCCAACTATGGCTACACCTTC. This gives the protein CASSPMDLAPNYGYTF.

The rearrangement uses TRBV3-1 (or the pseudogene TRBV3-2) and TRBJ1-1, with 11 nucleotides matching TRBD1. J lost 5 bases, V lost 4 bases, and 3 bases had no gene match. The CDR3 totals 14 residues. Germline lookup yields CDR1 LGHDT and CDR2 YNNKEL (reference sequence). The CDR3: CASSPDRGLTEAFF. CDR3 coding DNA: TGTGCCAGCAGCCCGGACAGGGGGCTTACTGAAGCTTTCTTT.

This clone appeared a few times. The rearrangement links TRBV6-5 to TRBJ2-1; TRBD2 matches 8 bases. The CDR3 spans 14 residues. Germline lookup yields CDR1 MNHEY and CDR2 SVGAGI. V lost 8 bases, J lost 3 bases, and 6 bases stayed unmatched. In nucleotides, the CDR3 is TGTGCCAGCCGGGGGGGTGCAGACTACAATGAGCAGTTCTTC. The encoded protein is CASRGGADYNEQFF.

The chain uses TRBV28 and TRBJ2-5; 12 positions agree with TRBD2. V shed 3 bases, J shed 6 bases, and the junction held 5 bases outside the gene matches. Germline V gives CDR1 MDHEN, CDR2 SYDVKM. The CDR3 runs to 15 residues. This chain's CDR3 is CASSFQGLAGQTQYF. Written as DNA, the CDR3 is TGTGCCAGCAGTTTCCAAGGACTAGCGGGGCAGACCCAGTACTTC.

The V and J genes are TRBV27 and TRBJ2-4; 12 bases match TRBD2. The V and J ends lost 5 bases and 4 bases, in that order; junction bases with no gene match: 9. This CDR3 contains 17 residues. Germline V CDR1 and CDR2: MNHEY, SMNVEV (reference sequence). CDR3 in amino acids: CASSARLAGVGKNIQYF. The CDR3 DNA follows: TGTGCCAGCAGTGCCCGACTAGCGGGAGTGGGGAAAAACATTCAGTACTTC.